The sequence of this T cell receptor beta chain was determined in a study of OX40 agonist ivuxolimab in advanced cancers. Looking at the study overall: The costimulatory receptor OX40 (CD134) was targeted by ivuxolimab, a fully human IgG2 agonistic monoclonal antibody. Prior anti-PD-1, anti-PD-L1 or anti-CTLA-4 therapy was permitted, and checkpoint inhibitors had been received by less than 45% of dose-escalation patients. Intravenous ivuxolimab was administered to patients every 2 weeks at six dose levels: 0.01, 0.1, 0.3, 1.5, 3 and 10 mg/kg. The purpose of peripheral TCRbeta sequencing was to test whether ivuxolimab changed TCR sequence diversity and led to clonal T-cell expansion. The paper reports the monotherapy dose-escalation portion (N of about 47 patients) of the phase I ivuxolimab trial. Among the roughly 52 dose-escalation patients, 19 had hepatocellular carcinoma, some 15 melanoma, 9 renal cell carcinoma and 9 head and neck cancer. In the dose-escalation cohort, 70% to 85% of patients were male, and the mean age was 60 years with a range of about 20 to 80. Partial responses occurred in three dose-escalation patients, of whom one had hepatocellular carcinoma and two had cutaneous melanoma.

V is cut back by 3 bases and J by 6 bases, with 8 bases in the junction unmatched. Inclusive of the bounding cysteine and phenylalanine, the CDR3 is 15 residues long. Only CDR3 DNA is held: 45 bases, read in frame from base 1. CDR1 MNHEY and CDR2 SMNVEV are derived from the germline V gene (reference sequence). Regarding this clone: Which antigen it targets is not known. Base qualities are not at hand, and no much larger clone is one base apart.

Patients with autoimmune disease history or receiving systemic immunosuppression were excluded from the trial. In every dose cohort, peripheral blood was drawn for TCR sequencing at baseline, cycle 4 day 1, and cycle 7 day 1. The samples were drawn from a first-in-human, open-label, multicenter phase I dose-escalation trial of ivuxolimab. Adults with locally advanced or metastatic melanoma, renal cell carcinoma, hepatocellular carcinoma or head and neck squamous cell carcinoma were enrolled in the trial. Before TCR sequencing, CD4+ T cells and CD8+ T cells from peripheral blood were sorted into separate populations. General conclusions and limits of the study: Clonal expansion of both CD4+ and CD8+ blood T cells was observed from baseline to week 6 at doses 0.1 to 3.0 mg/kg. Antigen specificity was not determined for the clonally expanded peripheral T cells. Low levels of normalized T-cell clonal expansion were also seen in some nonresponding patients. After ivuxolimab, more expanded clones were found on average in CD8+ T cells than in CD4+ T cells. In the 0.1-3.0 mg/kg groups, partial responders were among the patients with the lowest normalized peripheral clonal expansion, particularly in CD8+ T cells.

For sequencing of the TCRbeta CDR3 region, genomic DNA was extracted from the sorted cells. The immunoSEQ Assay was used for sequencing of TCRbeta CDR3 regions. TCRdb carries this immuneACCESS record with in-frame sequences only. Its versions omit some clonotypes, under half of them owing to an unresolved V gene in the studies checked, with the rest unexplained. The sample table shows tens of thousands of clones, and more than 70% are seen once. Of the sample, roughly 0.29% falls within the top ten clones. This TCR was recovered from an adult with an advanced solid tumor such as melanoma, head and neck, liver or kidney cancer. Sequences were derived from CD4+ or CD8+ T cells sorted from blood, sampled in a trial of the OX40 agonist ivuxolimab. The chain was built from TRBV27 and TRBJ2-3; 8 central nucleotides agree with TRBD1. The DNA reads TGTGCCAGCAGTTTGAGGACAGGGATGGGGGATACGCAGTATTTT. It translates as CASSLRTGMGDTQYF.